This is a list of T cell receptor beta chains from one sample in a study of shared clonotypes between healthy human individuals. Here immunoSEQ multiplex PCR was the method, and the copy in TCRdb shows in-frame clones only, minus some. The repertoire consists of 2 million to 2.5 million clones, with less than 95% occurring once and the leading ten covering 0.3% to 0.45%. The specimen sequenced was naive CD4+ T cells from PBMCs. The receptor source for this set is a man aged 18 to 30 in good health. Some clones in this sample may be carry-over from other donors' samples. Both conserved end residues are part of each CDR3. A D gene is named only where the DNA matches it firmly. The listing skips clone size in some rows; elsewhere it reads once, few, many or a size class.

-	TRBJ1-2	15	TRBV6-5	-	CASSSGASVTYGYTF	TGTGCCAGCAGCAGCGGGGCCTCAGTGACCTATGGCTACACCTTC
-	TRBJ2-7	13	TRBV7-6	-	CASSLVFAYEQYF	TGTGCCAGCAGCTTAGTATTCGCCTACGAGCAGTACTTC
-	TRBJ2-5	11	TRBV7-2	-	CASSLVETQYF	TGTGCCAGCAGCTTAGTGGAGACCCAGTACTTC
-	TRBJ2-4	15	TRBV5-5	-	CASSWAPVPQGIQYF	TGTGCCAGCAGCTGGGCCCCGGTACCCCAGGGTATTCAGTACTTC
once	TRBJ2-7	12	TRBV5-1	-	CASSRGASEQYF	TGCGCCAGCAGTCGGGGGGCGTCCGAGCAGTACTTC
-	TRBJ1-2	14	TRBV27	-	CASSLTSSGSGYTF	TGTGCCAGCAGTTTGACCTCTAGCGGAAGCGGCTACACCTTC
-	TRBJ2-2	14	TRBV10-3	-	CAIGRERNTGELFF	TGTGCCATCGGACGGGAGAGAAACACCGGGGAGCTGTTTTTT
-	TRBJ2-7	15	TRBV6-5	TRBD2	CASSRRTSGSYEQYF	TGTGCCAGCAGTCGACGGACTAGCGGGAGCTACGAGCAGTACTTC
-	TRBJ1-1	15	TRBV5-4	TRBD1	CASSYRDRGRAEAFF	TGTGCCAGCAGCTACCGGGACAGGGGACGGGCTGAAGCTTTCTTT
-	TRBJ1-1	17	TRBV4-2	-	CASSQRAPGVGMTEAFF	TGTGCCAGCAGCCAACGTGCCCCAGGGGTGGGGATGACTGAAGCTTTCTTT
-	TRBJ1-5	13	TRBV29-1	-	CSVQRGSNQPQHF	TGCAGCGTTCAGAGGGGGAGCAATCAGCCCCAGCATTTT
-	TRBJ2-1	16	TRBV6-6	TRBD2	CASNKPLAGVYNEQFF	TGTGCCAGCAACAAACCACTAGCGGGAGTCTACAATGAGCAGTTCTTC
-	TRBJ2-7	13	TRBV29-1	-	CSGARTNGGEQYF	TGCAGCGGGGCGCGGACCAACGGGGGAGAGCAGTACTTC
once	TRBJ2-7	14	TRBV5-1	TRBD1	CASRRGQEGSEQYF	TGCGCCAGCAGAAGGGGACAGGAAGGATCCGAGCAGTACTTC
-	TRBJ2-7	17	TRBV2	TRBD1	CASSEQRGTGVSYEQYF	TGTGCCAGCAGTGAGCAACGAGGGACAGGGGTTTCCTACGAGCAGTACTTC
-	TRBJ2-3	17	TRBV5-5	TRBD2	CASSLGPGLAGLDTQYF	TGTGCCAGCAGCTTGGGGCCTGGACTAGCGGGATTGGATACGCAGTATTTT
once	TRBJ1-1	14	TRBV5-1	-	CASSLVMGDTEAFF	TGCGCCAGCAGCTTGGTGATGGGAGACACTGAAGCTTTCTTT
-	TRBJ2-1	16	TRBV14	-	CASSQDWGGSYNEQFF	TGTGCCAGCAGCCAAGATTGGGGTGGGTCCTACAATGAGCAGTTCTTC
-	TRBJ1-3	14	TRBV18	-	CASSPLDSGNTIYF	TGTGCCAGCTCACCACTGGACTCTGGAAACACCATATATTTT
-	TRBJ1-5	13	TRBV6-1	-	CASSEGNNQPQHF	TGTGCCAGCAGCGAGGGCAACAATCAGCCCCAGCATTTT
few	TRBJ2-1	14	TRBV5-1	TRBD2	CASSPGLAGDEQFF	TGCGCCAGCAGCCCGGGACTAGCGGGAGATGAGCAGTTCTTC
-	TRBJ2-2	16	TRBV5-1	-	CASSLLSGPYTGELFF	TGCGCCAGCAGCTTGTTATCGGGACCGTACACCGGGGAGCTGTTTTTT
-	TRBJ2-1	15	TRBV11-3	-	CASSPTRDTYNEQFF	TGTGCCAGCAGCCCCACCCGGGACACCTACAATGAGCAGTTCTTC
-	TRBJ1-2	14	TRBV11-2	TRBD1	CASSPGQGAYGYTF	TGTGCCAGCAGCCCCGGACAGGGAGCCTATGGCTACACCTTC
-	TRBJ2-5	15	TRBV7-3	TRBD1	CASSLQTGFGETQYF	TGTGCCAGCAGCTTACAGACAGGGTTTGGAGAGACCCAGTACTTC
-	TRBJ1-5	15	TRBV4-1	-	CASSSQGQGDQPQHF	TGCGCCAGCAGCTCCCAAGGGCAGGGTGATCAGCCCCAGCATTTT
-	TRBJ1-5	22	TRBV27	-	CASSFHLLVRPKTGDLNQPQHF	TGTGCCAGCAGTTTCCATTTGCTCGTCCGTCCCAAAACAGGCGATCTCAATCAGCCCCAGCATTTT
-	TRBJ1-1	15	TRBV6-5	-	CASSPLRAGNTEAFF	TGTGCCAGCAGTCCCTTGAGGGCCGGGAACACTGAAGCTTTCTTT
-	TRBJ2-5	16	TRBV25-1	TRBD1	CASSEFGGTGSETQYF	TGTGCCAGCAGTGAATTCGGCGGGACAGGGAGTGAGACCCAGTACTTC
-	TRBJ1-1	14	TRBV6-6	-	CATTPGGVSTEAFF	TGTGCCACCACCCCGGGCGGGGTATCGACTGAAGCTTTCTTT
once	TRBJ2-1	15	TRBV7-2	-	CASSSTWAGVGEQFF	TGTGCCAGCAGCTCCACCTGGGCAGGGGTGGGTGAGCAGTTCTTC
-	TRBJ2-5	13	TRBV19	-	CASTAVGLETQYF	TGTGCCAGTACCGCGGTGGGGCTAGAGACCCAGTACTTC
-	TRBJ2-4	18	TRBV4-1	TRBD2	CASSQTRAGDVAKNIQYF	TGCGCCAGCAGCCAAACTCGAGCGGGAGACGTAGCCAAAAACATTCAGTACTTC
-	TRBJ1-2	13	TRBV27	TRBD1	CASSSGQGFDYTF	TGTGCCAGCAGTTCGGGACAGGGATTTGACTACACCTTC
-	TRBJ1-1	15	TRBV19	-	CASSAFPSGQLEAFF	TGTGCCAGTAGTGCCTTCCCGTCGGGGCAGCTTGAAGCTTTCTTT
-	TRBJ2-1	13	TRBV30	-	CAWRWGTPNEQFF	TGTGCCTGGAGGTGGGGGACGCCGAATGAGCAGTTCTTC
few	TRBJ2-1	12	TRBV27	TRBD1	CASRTGYHEQFF	TGTGCCAGCCGGACAGGGTACCATGAGCAGTTCTTC